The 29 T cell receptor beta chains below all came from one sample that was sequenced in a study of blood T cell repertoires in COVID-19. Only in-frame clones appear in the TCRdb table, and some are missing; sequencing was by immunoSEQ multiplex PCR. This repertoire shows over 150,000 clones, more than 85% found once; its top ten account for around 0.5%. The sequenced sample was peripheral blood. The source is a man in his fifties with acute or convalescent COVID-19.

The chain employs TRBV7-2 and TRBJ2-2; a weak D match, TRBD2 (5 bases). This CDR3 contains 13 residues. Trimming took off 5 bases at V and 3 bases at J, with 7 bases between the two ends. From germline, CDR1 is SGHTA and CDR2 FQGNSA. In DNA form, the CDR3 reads TGTGCCAGCAGCGAGAGGGACACCGGGGAGCTGTTTTTT. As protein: CASSERDTGELFF.

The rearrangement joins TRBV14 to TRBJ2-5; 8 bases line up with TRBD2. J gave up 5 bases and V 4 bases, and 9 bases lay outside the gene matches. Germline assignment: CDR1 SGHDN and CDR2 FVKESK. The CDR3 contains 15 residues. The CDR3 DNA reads TGTGCCAGCAGCCTTGCCGGGACTAGGGGTGAGACCCAGTACTTC. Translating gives CASSLAGTRGETQYF.

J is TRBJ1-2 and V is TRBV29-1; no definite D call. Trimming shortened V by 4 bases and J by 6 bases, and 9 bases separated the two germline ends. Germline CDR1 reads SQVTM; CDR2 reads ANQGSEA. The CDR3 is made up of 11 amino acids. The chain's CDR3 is CSVGAYDGYTF. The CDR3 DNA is TGCAGCGTTGGGGCGTATGATGGCTACACCTTC.

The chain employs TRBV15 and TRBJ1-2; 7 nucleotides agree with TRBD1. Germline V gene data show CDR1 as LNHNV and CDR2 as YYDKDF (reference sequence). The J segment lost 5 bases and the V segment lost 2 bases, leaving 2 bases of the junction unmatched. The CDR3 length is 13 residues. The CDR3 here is CATSRSDRYGYTF. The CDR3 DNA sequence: TGTGCCACCAGCAGATCGGACAGGTATGGCTACACCTTC.

CDR3 protein: CASSGWGGRTNTEAFF. CDR3 bases: TGTGCCAGCAGTGGGTGGGGGGGCCGGACGAACACTGAAGCTTTCTTT. The rearrangement joins TRBV6-1 to TRBJ1-1; D possibly corresponds to TRBD1 (6 bases). CDR3 length: 16 amino acids. V was cut by 4 bases and J by 1 base, with 16 bases left in between. Germline V lookup: CDR1 MNHNS, CDR2 SASEGT.

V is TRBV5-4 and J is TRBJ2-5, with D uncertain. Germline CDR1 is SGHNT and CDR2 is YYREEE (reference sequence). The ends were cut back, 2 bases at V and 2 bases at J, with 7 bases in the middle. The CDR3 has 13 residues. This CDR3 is CASSFSRQETQYF. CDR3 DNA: TGTGCCAGCAGCTTCTCGCGGCAAGAGACCCAGTACTTC.

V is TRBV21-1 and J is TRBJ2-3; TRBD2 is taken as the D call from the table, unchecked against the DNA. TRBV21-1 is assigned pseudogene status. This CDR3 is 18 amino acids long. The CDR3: CASSKGTSGGAGTDTQYF. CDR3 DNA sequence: TGTGCCAGCAGCAAAGGGACTAGCGGGGGGGCGGGCACAGATACGCAGTATTTT.

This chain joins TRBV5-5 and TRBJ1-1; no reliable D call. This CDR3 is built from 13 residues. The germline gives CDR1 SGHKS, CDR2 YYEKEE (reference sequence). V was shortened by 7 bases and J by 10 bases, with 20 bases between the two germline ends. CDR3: CASGLGGEVRAFF. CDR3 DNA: TGTGCCAGCGGCCTGGGCGGGGAGGTAAGAGCTTTCTTT.

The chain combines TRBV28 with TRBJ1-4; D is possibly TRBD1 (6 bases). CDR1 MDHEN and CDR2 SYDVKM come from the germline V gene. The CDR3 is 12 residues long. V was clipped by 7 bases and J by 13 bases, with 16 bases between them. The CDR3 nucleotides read TGTGCCAGCACTCCGGGGGGGGCTGGACTGTTTTTT. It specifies CASTPGGAGLFF.

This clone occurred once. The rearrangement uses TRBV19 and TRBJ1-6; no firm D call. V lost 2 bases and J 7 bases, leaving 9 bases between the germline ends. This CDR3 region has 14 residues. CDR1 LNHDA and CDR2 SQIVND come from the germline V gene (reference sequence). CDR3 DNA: TGTGCCAGTAGTATATCCACACGAAATTCACCCCTCCACTTT. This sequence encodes CASSISTRNSPLHF.

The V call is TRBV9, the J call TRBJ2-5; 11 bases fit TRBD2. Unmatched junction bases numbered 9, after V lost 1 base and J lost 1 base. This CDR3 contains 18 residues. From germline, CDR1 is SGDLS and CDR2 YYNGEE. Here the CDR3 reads CASSVMGLAARFQETQYF. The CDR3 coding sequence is TGTGCCAGCAGCGTAATGGGACTAGCGGCACGCTTCCAAGAGACCCAGTACTTC.

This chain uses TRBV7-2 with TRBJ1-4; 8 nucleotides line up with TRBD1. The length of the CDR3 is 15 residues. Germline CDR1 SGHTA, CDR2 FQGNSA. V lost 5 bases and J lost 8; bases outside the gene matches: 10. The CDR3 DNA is TGTGCCAGCAGCAGTTGGGGGACAGGAGGAGAAAAACTGTTTTTT. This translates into CASSSWGTGGEKLFF.

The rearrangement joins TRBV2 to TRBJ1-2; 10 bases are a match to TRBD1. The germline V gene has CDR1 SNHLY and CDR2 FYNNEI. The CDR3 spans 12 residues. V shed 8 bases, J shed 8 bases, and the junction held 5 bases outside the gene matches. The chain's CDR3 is CASATGGVGYTF. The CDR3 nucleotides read TGTGCCAGCGCGACAGGGGGCGTAGGCTACACCTTC.

CDR3 protein: CASMTGKLQHF. DNA for the CDR3: TGTGCCAGTATGACAGGGAAGTTACAGCATTTT. V usage is TRBV19 and J usage is TRBJ1-5; 7 nucleotides align to TRBD1. Germline-derived CDR1 and CDR2 are LNHDA and SQIVND (reference sequence). The CDR3 length is 11 residues. V trimming: 7 bases; J trimming: 13 bases; junction bases outside the gene matches: 7.

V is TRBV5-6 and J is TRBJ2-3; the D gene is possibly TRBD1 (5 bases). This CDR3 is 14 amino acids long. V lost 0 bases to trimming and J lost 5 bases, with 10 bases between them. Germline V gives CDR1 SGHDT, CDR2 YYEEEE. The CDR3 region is CASSLGNRIDTQYF. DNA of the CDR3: TGTGCCAGCAGCTTGGGTAACAGGATAGATACGCAGTATTTT.

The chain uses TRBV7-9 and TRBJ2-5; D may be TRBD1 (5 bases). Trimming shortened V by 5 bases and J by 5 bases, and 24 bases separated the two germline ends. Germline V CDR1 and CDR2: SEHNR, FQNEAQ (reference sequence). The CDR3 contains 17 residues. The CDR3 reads CASSPTSDTRQRETQYF. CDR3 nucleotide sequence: TGTGCCAGCAGCCCCACCTCGGACACCCGTCAACGGGAGACCCAGTACTTC.

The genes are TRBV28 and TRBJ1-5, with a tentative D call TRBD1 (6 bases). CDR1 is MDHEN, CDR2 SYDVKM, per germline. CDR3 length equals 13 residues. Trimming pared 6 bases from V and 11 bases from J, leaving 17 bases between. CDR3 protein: CASRGSLGGAQHF. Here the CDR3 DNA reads TGTGCCAGCAGGGGATCTTTAGGGGGGGCCCAGCATTTT.

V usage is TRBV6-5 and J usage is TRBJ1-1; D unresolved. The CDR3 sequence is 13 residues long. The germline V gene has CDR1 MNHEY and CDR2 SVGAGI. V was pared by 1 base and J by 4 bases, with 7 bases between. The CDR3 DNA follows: TGTGCCAGCAGTTACTTCCCGGGCACTGAAGCTTTCTTT. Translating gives CASSYFPGTEAFF.

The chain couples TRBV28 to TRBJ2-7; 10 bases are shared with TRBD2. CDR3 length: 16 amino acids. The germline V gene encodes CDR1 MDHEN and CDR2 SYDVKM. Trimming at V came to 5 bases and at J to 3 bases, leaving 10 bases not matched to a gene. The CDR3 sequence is CASSLAASGSLYEQYF. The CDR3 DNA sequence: TGTGCCAGCAGTCTTGCCGCTAGCGGGAGTCTCTACGAGCAGTACTTC.

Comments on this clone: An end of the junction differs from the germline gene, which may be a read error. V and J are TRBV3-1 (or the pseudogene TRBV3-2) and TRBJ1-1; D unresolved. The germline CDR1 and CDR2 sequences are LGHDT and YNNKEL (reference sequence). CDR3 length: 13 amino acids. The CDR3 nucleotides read TGTGCCAGCAGGCAAGGCTCGGGGAATGAAGCTTTCTTT. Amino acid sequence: CASRQGSGNEAFF.

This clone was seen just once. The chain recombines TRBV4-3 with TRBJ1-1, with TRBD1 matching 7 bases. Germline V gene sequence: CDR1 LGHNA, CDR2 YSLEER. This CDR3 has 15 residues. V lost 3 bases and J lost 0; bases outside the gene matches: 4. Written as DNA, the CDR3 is TGCGCCAGCAGCCACGGGACAGTCGTGAACACTGAAGCTTTCTTT. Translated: CASSHGTVVNTEAFF.

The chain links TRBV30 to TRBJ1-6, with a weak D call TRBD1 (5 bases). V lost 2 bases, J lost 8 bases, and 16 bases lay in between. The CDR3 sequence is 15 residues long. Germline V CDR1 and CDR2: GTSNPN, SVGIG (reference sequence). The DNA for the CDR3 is TGTGCCTGGAGTCCTCGCCGGGGGGAGGATTCACCCCTCCACTTT. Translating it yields CAWSPRRGEDSPLHF. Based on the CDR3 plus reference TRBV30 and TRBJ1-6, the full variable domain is SQTIHQWPATLVQPVGSPLSLECTVEGTSNPNLYWYRQAAGRGLQLLFYSVGIGQISSEVPQNLSASRPQDRQFILSSKKLLLSDSGFYLCAWSPRRGEDSPLHFGNGTRLTVT.

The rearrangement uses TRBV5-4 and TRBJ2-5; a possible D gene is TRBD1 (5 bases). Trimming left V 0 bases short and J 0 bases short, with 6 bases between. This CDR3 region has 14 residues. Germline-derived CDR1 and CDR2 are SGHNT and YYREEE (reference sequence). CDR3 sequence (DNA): TGTGCCAGCAGCTTGGCCAGGGACCAAGAGACCCAGTACTTC. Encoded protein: CASSLARDQETQYF.

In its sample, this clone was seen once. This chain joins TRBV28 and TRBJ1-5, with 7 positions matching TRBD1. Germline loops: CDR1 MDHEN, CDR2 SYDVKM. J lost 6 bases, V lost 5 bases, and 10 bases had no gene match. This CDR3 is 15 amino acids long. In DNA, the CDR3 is TGTGCCAGCAGTCCGCCCGACAGGGTGGGTCAGCCCCAGCATTTT. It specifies CASSPPDRVGQPQHF.

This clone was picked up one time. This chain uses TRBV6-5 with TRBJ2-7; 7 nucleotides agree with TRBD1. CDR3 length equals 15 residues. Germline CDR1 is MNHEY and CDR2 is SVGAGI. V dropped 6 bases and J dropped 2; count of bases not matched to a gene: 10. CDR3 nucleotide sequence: TGTGCCAGCAGCAAGACAGGGAATGGAGCCTACGAGCAGTACGTC. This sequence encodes CASSKTGNGAYEQYV.

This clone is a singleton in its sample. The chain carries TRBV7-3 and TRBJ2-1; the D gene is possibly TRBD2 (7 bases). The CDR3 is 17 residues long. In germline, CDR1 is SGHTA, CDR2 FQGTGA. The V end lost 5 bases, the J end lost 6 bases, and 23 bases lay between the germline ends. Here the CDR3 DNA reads TGTGCCAGCAGCCTTATGCCGACGCGGGGGCCGACCAATGAGCAGTTCTTC. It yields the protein CASSLMPTRGPTNEQFF.

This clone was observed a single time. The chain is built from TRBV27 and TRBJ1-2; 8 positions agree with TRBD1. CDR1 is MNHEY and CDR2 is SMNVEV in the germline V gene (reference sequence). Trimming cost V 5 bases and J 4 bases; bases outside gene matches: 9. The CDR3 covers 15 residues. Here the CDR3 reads CASSPHRTGTYGYTF. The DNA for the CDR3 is TGTGCCAGCAGTCCGCACCGGACAGGGACCTATGGCTACACCTTC.

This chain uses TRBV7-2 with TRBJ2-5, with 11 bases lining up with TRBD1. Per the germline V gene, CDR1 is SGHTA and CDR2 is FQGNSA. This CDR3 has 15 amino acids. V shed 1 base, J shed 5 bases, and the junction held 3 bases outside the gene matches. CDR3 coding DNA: TGTGCCAGCAGCTTAGTAGGGACAGGGGGGGAGACCCAGTACTTC. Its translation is CASSLVGTGGETQYF. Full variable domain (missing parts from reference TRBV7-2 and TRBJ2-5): GAGVSQSPSNKVTEKGKDVELRCDPISGHTALYWYRQSLGQGLEFLIYFQGNSAPDKSGLPSDRFSAERTGGSVSTLTIQRTQQEDSAVYLCASSLVGTGGETQYFGPGTRLLVL.

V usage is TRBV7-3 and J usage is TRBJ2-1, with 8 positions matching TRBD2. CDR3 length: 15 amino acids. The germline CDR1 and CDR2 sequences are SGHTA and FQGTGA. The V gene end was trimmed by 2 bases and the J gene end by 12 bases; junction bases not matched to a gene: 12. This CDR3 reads CASSLEGTRGSMQFF. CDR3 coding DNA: TGTGCCAGCAGCTTAGAAGGGACTAGGGGTTCTATGCAGTTCTTC.